Each of the 28 T cell receptor beta chains below was sequenced from the same sample in a study of T cell repertoires in cytomegalovirus infection. In TCRdb, the reads were re-called with MiXCR into one record per CDR3 protein. The data show 600,000 to 800,000 distinct CDR3 sequences, with approximately 24% seen just once and 7% to 9% held by the top ten. The material sequenced was CD8+ T cells from PBMCs. Source of these receptors: a human donor in good health (CMV status not recorded). Some clones in this sample may be carry-over from other donors' samples.

This clonotype was recorded a few times. In DNA, the CDR3 is TGTGCCAGCAGTTTGGGAACCCCCGGACTAGCACTCGATGAGCAGTTCTTC. The encoded protein is CASSLGTPGLALDEQFF. V usage is TRBV28 and J usage is TRBJ2-1; 8 positions agree with TRBD2. Germline values: CDR1 MDHEN, CDR2 SYDVKM. The V gene end was trimmed by 3 bases and the J gene end by 8 bases; junction bases not matched to a gene: 15. The CDR3 is made up of 17 amino acids.

This clonotype was counted a few times. The CDR3, as DNA: TGTGCCAGCAGTATCAACGGGGACCTCAGGGGCTATGGCTACACCTTC. This gives the protein CASSINGDLRGYGYTF. The chain couples TRBV28 to TRBJ1-2; TRBD1 might be the D (6 bases). V lost 5 bases, J lost 4 bases, and 20 bases lay in between. Per germline, CDR1 MDHEN and CDR2 SYDVKM. The CDR3 extends over 16 amino acids.

As concerns this clonotype: A clone one base away is much larger, so this may be a read error. The rearrangement joins TRBV7-6 to TRBJ1-2; TRBD1 is a possible D gene (6 bases). The CDR3 extends over 15 amino acids. Germline assignment: CDR1 SGHVS and CDR2 FNYEAQ. CDR3 residues: CVSSWMEGEGYGYTF. Here the CDR3 DNA reads TGTGTCAGCAGCTGGATGGAGGGGGAGGGCTATGGCTACACCTTC.

This clonotype was counted at least ten times. The chain has TRBV19 and TRBJ2-5, with D possibly TRBD2 on 7 matching bases. Germline V gene sequence: CDR1 LNHDA, CDR2 SQIVND (reference sequence). The CDR3 sequence is 15 residues long. V was cut by 3 bases and J by 4 bases, with 15 bases left in between. The CDR3 DNA follows: TGTGCCAGTAGTATGTCCGGGGGGCCGGGAGAGACCCAGTACTTC. Translation gives CASSMSGGPGETQYF.

This clonotype came up a few times. The chain employs TRBV5-4 and TRBJ2-3; TRBD2 is a possible D gene (5 bases). V lost 4 bases to trimming and J lost 2 bases, with 11 bases between them. This CDR3 contains 14 residues. Germline CDR1 and CDR2: SGHNT and YYREEE (reference sequence). The CDR3 DNA reads as TGTGCCAGCAGCCCAGACTATAACACAGATACGCAGTATTTT. Protein: CASSPDYNTDTQYF.

This clonotype was seen just once. The chain couples TRBV29-1 to TRBJ2-5; possible D gene TRBD2, 7 bases. The CDR3 has 14 amino acids. V was shortened by 3 bases and J by 5 bases, with 16 bases between the two germline ends. Germline loops: CDR1 SQVTM, CDR2 ANQGSEA. CDR3 in DNA: TGCAGCGTTGACGACGGGGGGCGCGGGGAGACCCAGTACTTC. It translates to CSVDDGGRGETQYF. The full variable domain, with the rest looked up from reference TRBV29-1 and TRBJ2-5, is SAVISQKPSRDICQRGTSLTIQCQVDSQVTMMFWYRQQPGQSLTLIATANQGSEATYESGFVIDKFPISRPNLTFSTLTVSNMSPEDSSIYLCSVDDGGRGETQYFGPGTRLLVL.

This clonotype was counted a few times. The chain is built from TRBV7-6 and TRBJ2-6; 7 nucleotides align to TRBD1. CDR1 SGHVS and CDR2 FNYEAQ come from the germline V gene. The J segment lost 4 bases and the V segment lost 5 bases, leaving 8 bases of the junction unmatched. The CDR3 length is 16 residues. CDR3 sequence reads: CASSAGTVNGANVLTF. The CDR3 coding sequence is TGTGCCAGCAGCGCCGGGACAGTGAACGGGGCCAACGTCCTGACTTTC. Full variable domain (outside the CDR3, taken from reference TRBV7-6 and TRBJ2-6): GAGVSQSPRYKVTKRGQDVALRCDPISGHVSLYWYRQALGQGPEFLTYFNYEAQQDKSGLPNDRFSAERPEGSISTLTIQRTEQRDSAMYRCASSAGTVNGANVLTFGAGSRLTVL.

The V and J genes are TRBV4-3 and TRBJ2-2, with 7 nucleotides matching TRBD1. The CDR3 is 16 amino acids. Germline V lookup: CDR1 LGHNA, CDR2 YSLEER. Germline trimming cut 0 bases from V and 3 bases from J; bases unmatched to any gene: 4. CDR3 sequence: CASSQDTGVDTGELFF. The CDR3 DNA is TGCGCCAGCAGCCAAGACACAGGGGTGGACACCGGGGAGCTGTTTTTT.

A remark on this clonotype: This may be a read error: a much more frequent sequence differs by one nucleotide. The V call is TRBV6-1, the J call TRBJ1-5; no firm D call. CDR1 is MNHNS, CDR2 SASEGT, per germline. The length of the CDR3 is 12 residues. The CDR3 sequence: CACSELDQPQHF. The CDR3 DNA reads as TGTGCCTGCAGTGAACTGGATCAGCCCCAGCATTTT.

This clonotype was counted at least ten times. The chain combines TRBV27 with TRBJ2-1, with 10 bases lining up with TRBD2. The germline gives CDR1 MNHEY, CDR2 SMNVEV (reference sequence). The J segment lost 4 bases and the V segment lost 8 bases, leaving 2 bases of the junction unmatched. The CDR3 is 13 amino acids. This CDR3 is CASGLAAYNEQFF. The CDR3 nucleotides read TGTGCCAGCGGACTAGCGGCTTACAATGAGCAGTTCTTC.

This clonotype was seen only a few times. The chain carries TRBV28 and TRBJ2-1, with 9 nucleotides matching TRBD2. The CDR3 spans 20 residues. V dropped 2 bases and J dropped 1; count of bases not matched to a gene: 15. Per germline, CDR1 MDHEN and CDR2 SYDVKM. The CDR3 is CASSLGRGGDQRNSYNEQFF. Written as DNA, the CDR3 is TGTGCCAGCAGTTTAGGGCGGGGGGGCGACCAAAGGAATTCCTACAATGAGCAGTTCTTC.

This clonotype was counted only a few times. The rearrangement uses TRBV18 and TRBJ2-1, with TRBD1 identical over 7 bases. The V and J ends lost 6 bases and 2 bases, in that order; junction bases with no gene match: 7. The CDR3 loop spans 15 amino acids. The germline V gene encodes CDR1 KGHSH and CDR2 LQKENI. Here the CDR3 reads CASSQTGDPYNEQFF. The DNA for the CDR3 is TGTGCCAGCTCTCAAACAGGGGACCCCTACAATGAGCAGTTCTTC.

This chain uses TRBV20-1 with TRBJ1-1; the D gene is possibly TRBD1 (5 bases). With 2 bases removed from V and 1 base from J, the gap between germline ends came to 11 bases. The length of the CDR3 is 14 residues. Per germline, CDR1 DFQATT and CDR2 SNEGSKA (reference sequence). The CDR3, as DNA: TGCAGTGCTAGAAAGGGACCGAAGAACACTGAAGCTTTCTTT. It encodes CSARKGPKNTEAFF.

This clonotype was observed a few times. The rearrangement joins TRBV28 to TRBJ1-4; D not resolved. V gave up 3 bases and J gave up 5 bases, with 10 bases separating them. Germline CDR1 MDHEN, CDR2 SYDVKM. CDR3 size: 14 residues. CDR3 sequence (DNA): TGTGCCAGCAGTTTGACGGTTAGAAATGAAAAACTGTTTTTT. It yields the protein CASSLTVRNEKLFF. Looking up the rest from reference TRBV28 and TRBJ1-4 gives the full variable domain: DVKVTQSSRYLVKRTGEKVFLECVQDMDHENMFWYRQDPGLGLRLIYFSYDVKMKEKGDIPEGYSVSREKKERFSLILESASTNQTSMYLCASSLTVRNEKLFFGSGTQLSVL.

There are a few counts of this clonotype. In DNA form, the CDR3 reads TGTGCCAGCAGTACCCGGGGGTTCCTTTACAATGAGCAGTTCTTC. This codes for CASSTRGFLYNEQFF. The chain links TRBV6-6 to TRBJ2-1; tentatively, D is TRBD2 (6 bases). Trimming took off 5 bases at V and 4 bases at J, with 15 bases between the two ends. The CDR3 extends over 15 amino acids. Per the germline V gene, CDR1 is MNHNY and CDR2 is SVGAGI (reference sequence).

The rearrangement joins TRBV7-9 to TRBJ2-1, with 8 bases that match TRBD2. CDR1 is SEHNR and CDR2 is FQNEAQ in the germline V gene (reference sequence). CDR3 length: 16 residues. The junction had 8 bases not matched to a gene; V was cut back by 7 bases and J by 0 bases. CDR3 bases: TGTGCCAGCACCGCTCCCGGGACTAGCTCCTACAATGAGCAGTTCTTC. Translated: CASTAPGTSSYNEQFF.

This clonotype was counted a few times. The chain uses TRBV28 and TRBJ2-4; the match to TRBD2 covers 8 bases. Germline trimming cut 5 bases from V and 6 bases from J; bases unmatched to any gene: 6. CDR1 MDHEN and CDR2 SYDVKM come from the germline V gene. The CDR3 runs 14 residues. The CDR3 sequence: CASSPGGAGNIQYF. CDR3 sequence (DNA): TGTGCCAGCAGTCCCGGGGGGGCAGGAAACATTCAGTACTTC.

At least ten counts were recorded for this clonotype. The gene calls are TRBV6-6 and TRBJ2-7; 8 nucleotides line up with TRBD1. This CDR3 comprises 15 residues. V lost 5 bases, J lost 2 bases, and 8 bases stayed unmatched. Germline lookup yields CDR1 MNHNY and CDR2 SVGAGI (reference sequence). The CDR3 here is CASSAGQGRTYEQYV. The CDR3 nucleotides are TGTGCCAGCAGTGCCGGACAGGGACGAACCTACGAGCAGTACGTC.

This clonotype was seen only a few times. V is TRBV6-5 and J is TRBJ1-6, with 11 bases that match TRBD1. The CDR3 has 14 amino acids. The germline CDR1 and CDR2 sequences are MNHEY and SVGAGI. Trimming at V came to 7 bases and at J to 13 bases, leaving 9 bases not matched to a gene. The CDR3 loop is CASTVRDRGSPLHF. The CDR3 DNA is TGTGCCAGCACCGTCCGGGACAGGGGGTCCCCCCTCCACTTT.

At least ten counts were recorded for this clonotype. The chain carries TRBV6-5 and TRBJ1-1; D not certain. This CDR3 has 17 residues. In germline, CDR1 is MNHEY, CDR2 SVGAGI. V lost 5 bases and J lost 2, with 21 bases in between. The CDR3 sequence: CASSDTDPRPYNTEAFF. The CDR3, as DNA: TGTGCCAGCAGTGATACCGACCCGAGACCTTATAACACTGAAGCTTTCTTT.

Only a few counts were recorded for this clonotype. This chain links TRBV7-4 with TRBJ1-1; 7 nucleotides agree with TRBD1. Per the germline V gene, CDR1 is SGHVT and CDR2 is SQSDAQ. J was trimmed by 8 bases and V by 5 bases; bases with no gene match: 8. The CDR3 has 13 amino acids. The CDR3 coding sequence is TGTGCCAGCAGCCGCACAGGGGCGAGAGAAGCTTTCTTT. Translating gives CASSRTGAREAFF.

A few counts support this clonotype. The V and J genes are TRBV7-9 and TRBJ1-1, with 8 bases identical to TRBD1. Germline-derived CDR1 and CDR2 are SEHNR and FQNEAQ (reference sequence). V dropped 7 bases and J dropped 11; count of bases not matched to a gene: 9. The CDR3 runs 12 residues. CDR3 in DNA: TGTGCCAGCACCCCTAACCAGGGGGCGGCTTTCTTT. This codes for CASTPNQGAAFF.

The J gene is TRBJ2-3, the V gene TRBV28; 9 bases agree with TRBD1. Germline loops: CDR1 MDHEN, CDR2 SYDVKM. J was trimmed by 2 bases and V by 2 bases; bases with no gene match: 2. The CDR3 runs to 15 residues. CDR3 sequence reads: CASSLGTGITDTQYF. CDR3 DNA sequence: TGTGCCAGCAGTTTAGGGACAGGGATCACAGATACGCAGTATTTT.

This clonotype appeared a few times. The chain links TRBV12-3 or TRBV12-4 to TRBJ1-4; 9 nucleotides agree with TRBD1. This CDR3 is 16 amino acids long. V lost 3 bases and J lost 6; bases outside the gene matches: 8. The CDR3 protein is CASSFVAGQGHEKLFF. The CDR3 coding sequence is TGTGCCAGCAGTTTTGTGGCGGGACAGGGACATGAAAAACTGTTTTTT.

This clonotype was seen a handful of times. The chain's CDR3 is CAIRTRPPGTSTDTQYF. CDR3 coding DNA: TGTGCCATCAGAACCCGTCCGCCGGGAACTAGCACAGATACGCAGTATTTT. This sequence joins TRBV10-3 and TRBJ2-3, with D perhaps matching TRBD2 (5 bases). CDR3 length: 17 residues. Per germline, CDR1 ENHRY and CDR2 SYGVKD. V was pared by 6 bases and J by 0 bases, with 19 bases between.

In this sample, this clonotype turned up a few times. At one boundary the junction diverges from the germline segment, which might be a read error. The chain links TRBV7-6 to TRBJ2-1; TRBD1 aligns across 7 bases. This CDR3 is 15 amino acids long. The germline V gene encodes CDR1 SGHVS and CDR2 FNYEAQ. The CDR3 sequence is CASSLAEQGRDEQFF. Here the CDR3 DNA reads TGTGCTAGCAGCTTAGCCGAACAGGGGCGGGATGAGCAGTTCTTC.

The V call is TRBV4-1, the J call TRBJ2-7; D is unclear. From germline, CDR1 is MGHRA and CDR2 YSYEKL. Trimming cost V 0 bases and J 0 bases, with 6 bases left between them. CDR3 length: 14 residues. As DNA, the CDR3 is TGCGCCAGCAGCCAAGAATGGTACTCCTACGAGCAGTACTTC. Its translation: CASSQEWYSYEQYF.

The chain joins TRBV20-1 to TRBJ2-1; 8 nucleotides line up with TRBD2. The germline gives CDR1 DFQATT, CDR2 SNEGSKA (reference sequence). This CDR3 is built from 14 residues. V lost 3 bases, J lost 4 bases, and 5 bases stayed unmatched. The CDR3 DNA reads as TGCAGTGCTAGTGACAAGCGGGGGTACAATGAGCAGTTCTTC. This encodes CSASDKRGYNEQFF.